The rows below give T cell receptor beta chains drawn from one sample of a study of regulatory T cells in long-lasting Graves disease. MiXCR, applied by TCRdb to the multiplex PCR reads, yields one record per CDR3 protein. Among roughly 500,000 distinct CDR3 sequences listed, around 12% were seen once. These same records also appear under a second study, on T cells in Graves' hyperthyroidism and ophthalmopathy.

Specimen: peripheral blood mononuclear cells (PBMCs), collected at new diagnosis, from a patient treated with antithyroid drugs. These receptors all stem from a woman aged 25 to 39 with Graves disease. Each CDR3 is given without its conserved first and last residue. Fields, in order: V gene, D gene, J gene, CDR3 protein. A D gene is named only where the DNA matches it firmly.

V: TRBV6-1; D: TRBD1; J: TRBJ1-2; CDR3: ASVETPGQSYGYT
V: TRBV4-2; D: NA; J: TRBJ2-7; CDR3: ASSQVLSYEQY
V: TRBV11-3; D: TRBD2; J: TRBJ2-3; CDR3: ASSFRTSGREMDTQY
V: TRBV18; D: TRBD1; J: NA; CDR3: ASSPAGTGVRKTQY
V: TRBV5-1; D: NA; J: TRBJ2-3; CDR3: ASSLEGVPDTQY
V: TRBV7-9; D: TRBD2; J: TRBJ2-1; CDR3: ASSRFSGRAINEQF
V: TRBV12-3/TRBV12-4; D: TRBD2; J: TRBJ2-2; CDR3: ASSRLAGGNTGELF
V: TRBV7-9; D: NA; J: TRBJ2-7; CDR3: ASSDRTETYEQY
V: TRBV6-2/TRBV6-3; D: NA; J: TRBJ2-7; CDR3: ASSYLAVSDEQY
V: TRBV27; D: TRBD2; J: TRBJ2-1; CDR3: ASSLGLAGVEEQF
V: TRBV28; D: NA; J: TRBJ2-5; CDR3: ASSPPDLITGETQY
V: TRBV19; D: TRBD2; J: TRBJ2-3; CDR3: ASSILAGRTDTQY
V: TRBV2; D: TRBD1; J: TRBJ2-1; CDR3: ASSATGGLSSYNEQF
V: TRBV12-3/TRBV12-4; D: TRBD1; J: TRBJ1-5; CDR3: ASSTNRGSQPQH
V: TRBV11-2; D: NA; J: TRBJ2-3; CDR3: ASSLVADTQY
V: TRBV6-2/TRBV6-3; D: NA; J: TRBJ1-1; CDR3: ASNVAFTEAF
V: TRBV28; D: NA; J: TRBJ1-1; CDR3: ASSPGGGAINTEAF
V: TRBV7-2; D: TRBD2; J: TRBJ2-7; CDR3: ASSLWGGWEYEQY
V: TRBV2; D: NA; J: TRBJ2-1; CDR3: ASRDSLYNEQF
V: TRBV6-1; D: TRBD1; J: TRBJ1-2; CDR3: ASSSTWTGANYGYT
V: TRBV11-2; D: NA; J: TRBJ1-5; CDR3: ASSQETRGQPQH
V: TRBV9; D: TRBD1; J: TRBJ1-1; CDR3: ASSVRGQGKAF
V: TRBV7-2; D: NA; J: TRBJ2-3; CDR3: AFGPSTDTQY
V: TRBV6-8; D: TRBD1; J: TRBJ1-2; CDR3: ASRDGQGNYGYT
V: TRBV7-9; D: TRBD2; J: TRBJ2-1; CDR3: ASSLREVINEQF
V: TRBV27; D: TRBD1; J: TRBJ1-6; CDR3: ASSLRDRGVNSPLH
V: TRBV20-1; D: TRBD2; J: TRBJ2-1; CDR3: SATESGRSGNEQF
V: TRBV28; D: NA; J: TRBJ1-5; CDR3: ASSLELRNQPQH
V: TRBV4-1; D: NA; J: TRBJ1-3; CDR3: ASSQAGLSGNTIY
V: TRBV7-3; D: NA; J: TRBJ2-1; CDR3: ASSLGVQNEQF
V: TRBV7-9; D: TRBD2; J: TRBJ2-1; CDR3: ASSWTSGGYNEQF
V: TRBV9; D: NA; J: TRBJ1-6; CDR3: ASSGPRMKSPLH
V: TRBV28; D: NA; J: TRBJ1-6; CDR3: ASSLGSGYNSPLH
V: TRBV7-8; D: NA; J: TRBJ1-3; CDR3: ASSLVLATGNTIY
V: TRBV4-3; D: TRBD2; J: TRBJ2-7; CDR3: ASSLLAGVYSYEQY
V: TRBV19; D: NA; J: TRBJ2-1; CDR3: TSTRSGDQREQF
V: TRBV11-2; D: TRBD2; J: TRBJ2-7; CDR3: ASSKLGGAGLYEQY
V: TRBV7-2; D: NA; J: TRBJ1-3; CDR3: ASSRQGFSRGNTIY
V: TRBV2; D: TRBD1; J: TRBJ2-7; CDR3: ACRGNEQY
V: TRBV2; D: TRBD1; J: TRBJ2-7; CDR3: ASSRDREDYEQY
V: TRBV6-2/TRBV6-3; D: NA; J: TRBJ2-3; CDR3: ASSPPASEHTDTQY
V: TRBV6-2/TRBV6-3; D: NA; J: TRBJ2-2; CDR3: ASSYKTGELF